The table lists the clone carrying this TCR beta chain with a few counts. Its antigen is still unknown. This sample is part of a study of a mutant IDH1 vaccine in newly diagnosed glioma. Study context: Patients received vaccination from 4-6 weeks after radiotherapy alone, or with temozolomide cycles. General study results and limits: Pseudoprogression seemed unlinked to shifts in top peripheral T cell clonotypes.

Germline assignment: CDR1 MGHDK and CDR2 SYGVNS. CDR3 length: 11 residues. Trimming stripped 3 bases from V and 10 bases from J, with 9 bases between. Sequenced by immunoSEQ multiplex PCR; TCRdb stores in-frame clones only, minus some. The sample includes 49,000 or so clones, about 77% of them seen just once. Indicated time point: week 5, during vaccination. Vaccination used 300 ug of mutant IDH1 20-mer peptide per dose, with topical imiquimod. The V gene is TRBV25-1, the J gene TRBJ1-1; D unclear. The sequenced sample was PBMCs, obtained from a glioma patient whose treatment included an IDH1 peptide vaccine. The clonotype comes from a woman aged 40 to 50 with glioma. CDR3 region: CASSENARAFF. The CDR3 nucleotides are TGTGCCAGCAGTGAGAACGCGCGAGCTTTCTTT.